This T cell receptor (beta chain) was obtained from a study of human T cells and chemical hapten exposure. TCRdb re-derived calls from the RACE reads in MiXCR, one entry per CDR3 protein. The repertoire includes roughly 250,000 distinct CDR3 sequences, more than 6.5% of them detected once, and around 2.5% sits in the top ten. Time point meaning: pre-sensitization, week 0. Regarding treatment: therapeutic diphenylcyclopropenone sensitization with weekly scalp DPC. The sequenced sample was whole blood, obtained in connection with sensitization to the hapten diphenylcyclopropenone (DPC). This TCR was recovered from a woman in her 40s with alopecia areata. Some clones in this sample may be carry-over from other donors' samples.

CDR3 DNA: TGTGCCAGCAGTTACCACCGGGACAGCGATAGCACAGATACGCAGTATTTT. Translated: CASSYHRDSDSTDTQYF. The chain is built from TRBV6-2 or TRBV6-3 and TRBJ2-3; 7 bases are shared with TRBD1. The CDR3 consists of 17 residues. Trimming took 2 bases from V and 0 from J; bases not matched to a gene: 8. In germline, CDR1 is MNHEY, CDR2 SVGEGT.